Listed below are T cell receptor beta chains from one sample, sequenced in a study of CD8+ T cells in alopecia areata. Sequenced by immunoSEQ multiplex PCR; TCRdb stores in-frame clones only, minus some. The profile covers about 60,000 clones, with roughly 46% appearing a single time and roughly 22% taken by the ten largest. Specimen: CD8+ T cells sorted from blood, collected between weeks 36 and 40, from a patient treated with tofacitinib. These receptors all stem from a human donor with alopecia areata. Both conserved end residues are part of each CDR3. D genes are given only for firm matches. A clone size is listed for some rows: how often the clone was seen (once, few, many), or a class if it is expanded.

D gene,clone size,J gene,V gene,CDR3 protein,CDR3 DNA
TRBD1,NA,TRBJ2-7,TRBV30,CAWSAGTGSPYEQYF,TGTGCCTGGAGTGCCGGGACAGGGAGCCCCTACGAGCAGTACTTC
TRBD2,NA,TRBJ2-4,TRBV30,CAWNNGRVDIQYF,TGTGCCTGGAATAACGGGAGGGTGGACATTCAGTACTTC
NA,few,TRBJ1-1,TRBV29-1,CSVHVGAEAFF,TGCAGCGTTCACGTGGGGGCTGAAGCTTTCTTT
TRBD1,NA,TRBJ2-5,TRBV4-1,CASSHRQGANQETQYF,TGCGCCAGCAGCCACCGCCAGGGGGCCAACCAAGAGACCCAGTACTTC
TRBD2,few,TRBJ2-1,TRBV6-5,CASQLAEYNEQFF,TGTGCCAGCCAACTAGCGGAATACAATGAGCAGTTCTTC
NA,NA,TRBJ2-2,TRBV9,CASSANPRTLLNTGELFF,TGTGCCAGCAGCGCTAACCCAAGGACTCTATTGAACACCGGGGAGCTGTTTTTT
NA,few,TRBJ1-2,TRBV5-1,CASSFSGGSDGYTF,TGCGCCAGCAGCTTCTCGGGGGGCTCGGATGGCTACACCTTC
NA,few,TRBJ2-7,TRBV29-1,CSVLAGYEQYF,TGCAGCGTTCTCGCAGGGTACGAGCAGTACTTC
NA,NA,TRBJ2-7,TRBV11-2,CASSLGAVGYEQYF,TGTGCCAGCAGCTTAGGTGCAGTCGGTTACGAGCAGTACTTC
NA,NA,TRBJ1-5,TRBV7-9,CASSLDGNSNQPQHF,TGTGCCAGCAGCTTAGACGGTAATAGCAATCAGCCCCAGCATTTT
TRBD2,few,TRBJ2-7,TRBV29-1,CSVEGASGTYEQYF,TGCAGCGTTGAAGGGGCTAGCGGGACTTACGAGCAGTACTTC
NA,NA,TRBJ2-6,TRBV30,CAWNTASGANVLTF,TGTGCCTGGAATACCGCCTCTGGGGCCAACGTCCTGACTTTC
NA,NA,TRBJ1-5,TRBV7-9,CASSYDQGPGPQHF,TGTGCCAGCAGCTATGATCAGGGGCCAGGGCCCCAGCATTTT
TRBD1,NA,TRBJ2-1,TRBV15,CATSSRTLRDSELDEQFF,TGTGCCACCAGCAGTCGCACACTCCGGGACAGCGAGTTGGATGAGCAGTTCTTC
TRBD2,NA,TRBJ2-1,TRBV4-3,CASSQDGTSDRTYNEQFF,TGCGCCAGCAGCCAAGACGGGACTAGCGATAGGACCTACAATGAGCAGTTCTTC
NA,NA,TRBJ2-3,TRBV15,CATSRDDSVSDTQYF,TGTGCCACCAGCAGAGATGACAGCGTGTCAGATACGCAGTATTTT
TRBD2,NA,TRBJ2-5,TRBV7-9,CASSERRPAGGPETQYF,TGTGCCAGCAGCGAACGGAGGCCAGCGGGAGGGCCAGAGACCCAGTACTTC
TRBD1,NA,TRBJ2-7,TRBV5-1,CASSWGQGGDEQYF,TGCGCCAGCAGCTGGGGACAGGGAGGTGACGAGCAGTACTTC
NA,NA,TRBJ1-5,TRBV19,CASSIGGQPQHF,TGTGCCAGTAGTATTGGAGGACAGCCCCAGCATTTT
NA,few,TRBJ2-3,TRBV29-1,CSVEVGRSGTDTQYF,TGCAGCGTTGAAGTGGGGCGGAGTGGCACAGATACGCAGTATTTT
TRBD2,NA,TRBJ2-7,TRBV7-9,CASSSPGGRYEQYF,TGTGCCAGCAGCTCCCCGGGCGGGAGGTACGAGCAGTACTTC
TRBD2,NA,TRBJ2-1,TRBV30,CAWSKAGDFLEQFF,TGTGCCTGGAGTAAAGCGGGAGATTTCCTTGAGCAGTTCTTC
TRBD2,NA,TRBJ2-3,TRBV7-2,CASSYRLAGYTDTQYF,TGTGCCAGCAGCTATAGACTAGCGGGGTACACAGATACGCAGTATTTT
TRBD2,NA,TRBJ2-7,TRBV6-5,CASSYSREGLYEQYF,TGTGCCAGCAGTTACTCGAGGGAGGGTTTGTACGAGCAGTACTTC
TRBD1,NA,TRBJ2-1,TRBV15,CATSVLTGGHYNEQFF,TGTGCCACCAGCGTACTGACAGGGGGACACTACAATGAGCAGTTCTTC